This T cell receptor beta chain was identified during a study of shared clonotypes between healthy human individuals. The CDR3 has 15 amino acids. V lost 2 bases and J lost 6, with 16 bases in between. CDR1 is MNHEY, CDR2 SMNVEV, per germline (reference sequence). The protocol was immunoSEQ multiplex PCR, while the TCRdb copy is restricted to in-frame clones and leaves out a portion. The table lists about 2.4 million clones, around 94% of them singletons. V is TRBV27 and J is TRBJ1-2; D is perhaps TRBD1 (6 bases). The sequenced sample consisted of naive CD4+ T cells sorted from blood. Subset described: CD45RA+ positively selected. This TCR came from a man aged 18 to 30 in good health. CDR3 nucleotide sequence: TGTGCCAGCAGTTTAGGCCGGACAGCCATACATGGCTACACCTTC. Amino acid sequence: CASSLGRTAIHGYTF.